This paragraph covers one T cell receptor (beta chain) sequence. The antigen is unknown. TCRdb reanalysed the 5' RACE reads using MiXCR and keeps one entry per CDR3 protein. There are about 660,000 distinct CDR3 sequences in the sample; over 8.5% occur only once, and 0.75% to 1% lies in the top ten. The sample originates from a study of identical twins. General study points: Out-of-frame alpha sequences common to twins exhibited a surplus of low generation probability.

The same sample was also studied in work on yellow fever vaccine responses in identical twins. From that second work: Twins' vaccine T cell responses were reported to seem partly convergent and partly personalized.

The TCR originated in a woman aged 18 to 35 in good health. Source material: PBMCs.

CDR3 sequence reads: CSARDLRGWEQYF. The CDR3, as DNA: TGCAGTGCTAGAGACTTACGGGGGTGGGAGCAGTACTTC. The V call is TRBV20-1, the J call TRBJ2-7, with a tentative D call TRBD2 (6 bases). This CDR3 comprises 13 residues. Trimming pared 0 bases from V and 7 bases from J, leaving 13 bases between. The germline V gene encodes CDR1 DFQATT and CDR2 SNEGSKA (reference sequence).